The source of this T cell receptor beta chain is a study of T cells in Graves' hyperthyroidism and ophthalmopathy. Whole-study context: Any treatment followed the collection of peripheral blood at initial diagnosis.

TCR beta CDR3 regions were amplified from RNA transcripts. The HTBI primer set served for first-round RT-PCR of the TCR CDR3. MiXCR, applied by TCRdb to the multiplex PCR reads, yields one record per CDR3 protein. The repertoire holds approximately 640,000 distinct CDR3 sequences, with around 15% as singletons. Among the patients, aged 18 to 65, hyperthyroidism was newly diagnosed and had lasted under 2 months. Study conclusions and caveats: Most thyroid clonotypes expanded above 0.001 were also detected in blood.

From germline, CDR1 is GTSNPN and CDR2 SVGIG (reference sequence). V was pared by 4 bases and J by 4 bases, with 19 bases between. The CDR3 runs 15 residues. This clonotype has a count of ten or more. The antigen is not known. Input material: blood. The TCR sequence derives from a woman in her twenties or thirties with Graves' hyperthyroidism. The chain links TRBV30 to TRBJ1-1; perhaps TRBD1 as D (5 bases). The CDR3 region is CAWNPPPGIGTEAFF. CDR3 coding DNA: TGTGCCTGGAACCCGCCGCCAGGGATTGGCACTGAAGCTTTCTTT.